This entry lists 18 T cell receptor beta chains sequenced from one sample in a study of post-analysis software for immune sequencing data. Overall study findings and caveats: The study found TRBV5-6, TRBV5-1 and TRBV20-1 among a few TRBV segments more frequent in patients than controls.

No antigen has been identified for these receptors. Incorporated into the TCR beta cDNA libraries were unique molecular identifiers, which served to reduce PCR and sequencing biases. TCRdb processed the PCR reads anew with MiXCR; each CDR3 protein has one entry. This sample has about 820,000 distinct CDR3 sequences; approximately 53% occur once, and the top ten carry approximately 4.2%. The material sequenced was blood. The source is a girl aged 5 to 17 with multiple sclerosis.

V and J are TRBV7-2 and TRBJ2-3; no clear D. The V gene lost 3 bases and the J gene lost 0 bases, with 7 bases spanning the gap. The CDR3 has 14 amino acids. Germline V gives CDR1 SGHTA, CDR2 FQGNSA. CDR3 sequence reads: CASSLFGSTDTQYF. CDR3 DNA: TGTGCCAGCAGCTTGTTTGGGAGCACAGATACGCAGTATTTT.

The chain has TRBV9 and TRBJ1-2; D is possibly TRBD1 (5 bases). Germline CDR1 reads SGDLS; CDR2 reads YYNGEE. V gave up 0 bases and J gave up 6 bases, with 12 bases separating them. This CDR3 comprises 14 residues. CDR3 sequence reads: CASSVEGQGNGYTF. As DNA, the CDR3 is TGTGCCAGCAGCGTAGAGGGTCAGGGCAATGGCTACACCTTC.

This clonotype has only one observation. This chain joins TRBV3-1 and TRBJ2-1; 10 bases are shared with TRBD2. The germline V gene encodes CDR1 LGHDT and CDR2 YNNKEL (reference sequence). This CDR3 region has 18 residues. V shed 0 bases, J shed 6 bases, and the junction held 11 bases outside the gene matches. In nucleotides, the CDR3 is TGTGCCAGCAGCCAAGATATCCCCTCGGGACTAGCGAGCAATGAGCAGTTCTTC. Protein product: CASSQDIPSGLASNEQFF.

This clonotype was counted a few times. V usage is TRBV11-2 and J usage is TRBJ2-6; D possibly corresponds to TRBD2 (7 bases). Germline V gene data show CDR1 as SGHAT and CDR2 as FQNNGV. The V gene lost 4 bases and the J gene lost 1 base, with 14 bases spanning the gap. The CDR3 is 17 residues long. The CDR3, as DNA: TGTGCCAGCAGCTGGGCGGGGGCGGTATCTGGGGCCAACGTCCTGACTTTC. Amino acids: CASSWAGAVSGANVLTF.

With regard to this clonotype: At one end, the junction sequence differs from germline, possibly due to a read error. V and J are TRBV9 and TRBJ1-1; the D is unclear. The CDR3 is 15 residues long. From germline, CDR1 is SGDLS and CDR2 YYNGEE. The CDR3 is CASSVVGESNTKAFF. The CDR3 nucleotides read TGTGCCAGCAGCGTAGTTGGTGAGTCGAACACTAAAGCTTTCTTT.

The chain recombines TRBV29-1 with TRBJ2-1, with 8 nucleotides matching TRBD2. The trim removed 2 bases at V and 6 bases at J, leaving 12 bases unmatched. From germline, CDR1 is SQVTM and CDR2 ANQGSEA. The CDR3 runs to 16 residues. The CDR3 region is CSVENGLREVGNEQFF. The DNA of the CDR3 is TGCAGCGTTGAAAATGGGCTGCGGGAGGTAGGCAATGAGCAGTTCTTC.

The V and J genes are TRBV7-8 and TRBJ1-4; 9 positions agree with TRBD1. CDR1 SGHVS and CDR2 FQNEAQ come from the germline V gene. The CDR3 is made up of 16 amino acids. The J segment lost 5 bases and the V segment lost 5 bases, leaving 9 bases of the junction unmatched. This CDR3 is CASSPFRDRANEKLFF. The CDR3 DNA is TGTGCCAGCAGCCCTTTCCGGGACAGGGCGAATGAAAAACTGTTTTTT. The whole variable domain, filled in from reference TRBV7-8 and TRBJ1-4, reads GAGVSQSPRYKVAKRGQDVALRCDPISGHVSLFWYQQALGQGPEFLTYFQNEAQLDKSGLPSDRFFAERPEGSVSTLKIQRTQQEDSAVYLCASSPFRDRANEKLFFGSGTQLSVL.

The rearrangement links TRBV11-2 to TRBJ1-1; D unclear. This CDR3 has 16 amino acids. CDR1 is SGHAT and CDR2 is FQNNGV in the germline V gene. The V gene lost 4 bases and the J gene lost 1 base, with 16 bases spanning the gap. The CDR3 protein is CASSSLTPDPNTEAFF. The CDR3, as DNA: TGTGCCAGCAGCTCTCTAACGCCGGACCCGAACACTGAAGCTTTCTTT.

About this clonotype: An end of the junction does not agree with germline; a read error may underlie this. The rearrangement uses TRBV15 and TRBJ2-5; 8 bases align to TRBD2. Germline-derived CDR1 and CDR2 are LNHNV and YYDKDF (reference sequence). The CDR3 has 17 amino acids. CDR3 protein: CATSREVGLALQETQYF. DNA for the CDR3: TGTGCCACCAGCCGAGAGGTAGGACTAGCCCTACAAGAGACCCAGTACTTC. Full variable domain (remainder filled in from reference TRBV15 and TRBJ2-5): DAMVIQNPRYQVTQFGKPVTLSCSQTLNHNVMYWYQQKSSQAPKLLFHYYDKDFNNEADTPDNFQSRRPNTSFCFLDIRSPGLGDTAMYLCATSREVGLALQETQYFGPGTRLLVL.

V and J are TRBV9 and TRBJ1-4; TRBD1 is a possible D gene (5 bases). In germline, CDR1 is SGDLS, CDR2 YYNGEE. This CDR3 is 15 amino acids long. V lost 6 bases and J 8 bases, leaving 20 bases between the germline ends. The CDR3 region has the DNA TGTGCCAGCACACCGCGGGGCAAGCCCAAGGAAAAACTGTTTTTT. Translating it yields CASTPRGKPKEKLFF. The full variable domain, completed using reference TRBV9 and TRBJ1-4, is DSGVTQTPKHLITATGQRVTLRCSPRSGDLSVYWYQQSLDQGLQFLIQYYNGEERAKGNILERFSAQQFPDLHSELNLSSLELGDSALYFCASTPRGKPKEKLFFGSGTQLSVL.

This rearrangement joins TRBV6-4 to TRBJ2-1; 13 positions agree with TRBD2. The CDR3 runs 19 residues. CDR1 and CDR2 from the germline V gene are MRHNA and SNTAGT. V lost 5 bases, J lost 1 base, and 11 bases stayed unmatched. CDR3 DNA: TGTGCCAGCAGTTTAGATGGACTAGCGGGAGTGGGGTCCTACAATGAGCAGTTCTTC. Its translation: CASSLDGLAGVGSYNEQFF.

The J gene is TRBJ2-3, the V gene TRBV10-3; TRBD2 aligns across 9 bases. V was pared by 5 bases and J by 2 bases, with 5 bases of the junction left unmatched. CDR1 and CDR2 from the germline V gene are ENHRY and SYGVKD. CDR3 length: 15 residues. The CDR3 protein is CAISPSGDVTDTQYF. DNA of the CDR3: TGTGCCATCAGTCCTAGCGGGGACGTCACAGATACGCAGTATTTT.

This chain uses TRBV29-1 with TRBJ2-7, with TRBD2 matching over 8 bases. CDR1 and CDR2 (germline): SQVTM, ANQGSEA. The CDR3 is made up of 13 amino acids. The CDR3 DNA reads TGCACCGTGAGCGGGGGCCTGGGGTACGAGCAGTACTTC. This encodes CTVSGGLGYEQYF.

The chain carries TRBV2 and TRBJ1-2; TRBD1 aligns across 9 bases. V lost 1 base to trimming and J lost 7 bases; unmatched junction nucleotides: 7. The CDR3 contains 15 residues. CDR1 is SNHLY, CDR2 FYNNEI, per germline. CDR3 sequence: CASSEDRGQGGGYTF. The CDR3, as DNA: TGTGCCAGCAGTGAAGACAGGGGGCAAGGCGGTGGCTACACCTTC.

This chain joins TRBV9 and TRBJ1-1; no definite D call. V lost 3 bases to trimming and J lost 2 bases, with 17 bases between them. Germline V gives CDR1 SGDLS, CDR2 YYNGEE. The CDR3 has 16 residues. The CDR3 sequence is CASSDHQAPSNTEAFF. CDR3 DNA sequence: TGTGCCAGCAGCGACCACCAGGCACCCTCCAACACTGAAGCTTTCTTT.

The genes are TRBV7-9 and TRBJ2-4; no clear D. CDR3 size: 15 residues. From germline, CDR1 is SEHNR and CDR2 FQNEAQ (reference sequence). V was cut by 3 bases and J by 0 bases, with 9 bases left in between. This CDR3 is CASSFSALAKNIQYF. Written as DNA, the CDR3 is TGTGCCAGCAGCTTTTCAGCACTAGCCAAAAACATTCAGTACTTC.

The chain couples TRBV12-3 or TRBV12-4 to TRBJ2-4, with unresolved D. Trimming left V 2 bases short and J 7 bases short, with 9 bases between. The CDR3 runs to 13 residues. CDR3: CASSLNTFNIQYF. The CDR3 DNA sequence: TGTGCCAGCAGTTTAAACACTTTCAACATTCAGTACTTC.

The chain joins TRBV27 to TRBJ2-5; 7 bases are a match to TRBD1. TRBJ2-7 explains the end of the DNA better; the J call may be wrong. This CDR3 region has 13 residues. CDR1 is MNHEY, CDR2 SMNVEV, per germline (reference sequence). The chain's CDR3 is CASSNRGGYEQYF. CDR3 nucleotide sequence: TGTGCCAGCAGCAACAGGGGCGGGTACGAGCAGTACTTC.